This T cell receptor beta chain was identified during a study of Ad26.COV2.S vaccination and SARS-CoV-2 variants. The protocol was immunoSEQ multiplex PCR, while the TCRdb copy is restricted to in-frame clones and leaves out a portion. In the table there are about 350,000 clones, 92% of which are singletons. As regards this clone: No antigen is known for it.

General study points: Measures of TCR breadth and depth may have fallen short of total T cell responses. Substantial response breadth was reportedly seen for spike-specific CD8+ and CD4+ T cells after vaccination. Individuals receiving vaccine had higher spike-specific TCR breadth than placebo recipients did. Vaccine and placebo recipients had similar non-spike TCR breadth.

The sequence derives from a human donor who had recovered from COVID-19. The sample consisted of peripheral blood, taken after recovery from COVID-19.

Written as DNA, the CDR3 is TGTGCCAGCAGCCCCCTTATCCGAGATCAGCCCCAGCATTTT. The encoded protein is CASSPLIRDQPQHF. This chain links TRBV7-3 with TRBJ1-5; unclear D gene. The germline V and J ends were trimmed by 5 bases and 5 bases, with 13 bases remaining between them. The CDR3 contains 14 residues. Germline V gene lookup returns CDR1 SGHTA and CDR2 FQGTGA.